This T cell receptor (beta chain) was recovered during a study of cytotoxic CD8 clonotypes in ibrutinib-treated CLL. As for the study in general: Across the patients, roughly ten were relapsed/refractory, 15 treatment-naive and fewer than 18 IGHV unmutated. Mean values per sample were around 270,000 productive templates and 94,082 productive rearrangements.

Study results and caveats: Increased clonality at ibrutinib response gave way to a return toward baseline at progression. Public clonotypes were seen rarely and were contracted or stable on treatment.

V shed 4 bases and J 5 bases; nucleotides not matched to a gene: 5. Germline V CDR1 and CDR2: SGHDT, YYEEEE. This CDR3 is 14 amino acids long. Method: immunoSEQ multiplex PCR; TCRdb's copy keeps in-frame clones and lacks some. Of just over 200,000 clones listed, approximately 70% are singletons. Of note for this clone: The antigen remains unidentified.

This clonotype originated in a human donor with chronic lymphocytic leukemia. The V gene is TRBV5-6, the J gene TRBJ2-7, with 11 bases fitting TRBD1. The sequences come from PBMCs, collected after 12 months of ibrutinib treatment. The DNA of the CDR3 is TGTGCCAGCAGCCCCGGACAGGGGGCTGACGAGCAGTACTTC. Translated: CASSPGQGADEQYF.